The present T cell receptor beta chain was sequenced within a study of T cell responses to AZD1222 COVID-19 vaccine (dated by TCRdb to the early 2020s). For the wider study: TCR sequencing covered fewer than 250 trial participants: 200 to 220 given two doses of AZD1222 and approximately 26 given two doses of MenACWY control vaccine. Trial participants were enrolled into age subgroups of 18-55, 56-69 and 70-plus years, which contained 148, 28 and 57 TCR-sequenced participants, respectively. What the research found in general, with its limitations: Conclusions about previously exposed vaccinees were limited because only a handful of AZD1222 recipients were SARS-CoV-2 seropositive at baseline. After two AZD1222 doses, spike-specific TCR breadth and depth were significantly higher than at day 0 and than in MenACWY recipients. Epitopes outside the regions mutated in the B.1.351 and B.1.1.7 variants were reportedly recognized by nearly half of the unique spike-specific TCRs. In the small 56-69-year group, the increase in depth fell short of significance, most likely because of low power. Most participants were white British and females outnumbered males, and the authors suggested that clonal diversity may have been underestimated. No day 14 peak-response samples were available, so repertoires were characterized only after the peak T cell response. Vaccine-associated CD4 TCRs spanned the whole spike protein, with dominant responses in regions 160-218 and 743-854.

Comment on this clone: It lacks a known antigen. Base qualities were left out, and no much larger clone turns up one base away.

A distance of 9 bases separates the germline ends of V and J, which lose 0 bases and 7 bases respectively. There are 14 amino acids in the CDR3, from cysteine to phenylalanine inclusive. Kept here is only the CDR3 DNA, which spans 42 bases and is read in frame from base 1. Reading the germline V gene (reference sequence) gives CDR1 LGHDT and CDR2 YNNKEL. The CDR3 regions of human TCRbeta chains were analyzed by immunosequencing. The study's own analysis went as follows. TCRs in the repertoires were compared against a reference library of SARS-CoV-2-specific TCRs that had been generated with the MIRA antigen-specificity platform. Breadth was defined as the fraction of unique TCRs that were SARS-CoV-2-associated, and depth was defined as the fraction of total T cells that were SARS-CoV-2-associated. Each spike-specific TCR was assigned to its reactive spike region and to a CD4 or CD8 class using the MIRA data. Log10-transformed breadth and depth values were compared by one-way ANOVA with Sidak's multiple comparisons tests. TCRdb took this table from immuneACCESS and kept in-frame rearrangements with V and J called. Such tables lack part of the clones; where checked against another copy, unresolved V genes explain under half of the gap, and the rest is unexplained. Clone size and the V and J calls come from that table; the DNA yielded D and trimming. The sample table holds 150,000 to 180,000 clones, of which less than 90% were seen once. About 5.5% of the sample rests with the top ten.

The sample's time point label, in plain terms: baseline before first vaccination. The treatment or condition label corresponds to: meningococcal conjugate vaccine given as trial control. Vaccinee samples came from UK trials COV001 and COV002, including a single-blind randomized controlled phase 2/3 trial of AZD1222 (ChAdOx1 nCoV-19) in healthy adults. For TCRbeta chain sequencing, PBMC samples were collected from trial participants at day 0 and at day 28 after the second dose. The chain joins TRBV3-1 (or the pseudogene TRBV3-2) to TRBJ1-4; the D gene is possibly TRBD1, with 6 bases matching. The sequence was collected from an adult in good health. Material: peripheral blood, obtained on day 0 of MenACWY control vaccination. The CDR3 has the sequence CASSQEGGGEKLFF. The nucleotides read TGTGCCAGCAGCCAAGAAGGGGGTGGTGAAAAACTGTTTTTT.